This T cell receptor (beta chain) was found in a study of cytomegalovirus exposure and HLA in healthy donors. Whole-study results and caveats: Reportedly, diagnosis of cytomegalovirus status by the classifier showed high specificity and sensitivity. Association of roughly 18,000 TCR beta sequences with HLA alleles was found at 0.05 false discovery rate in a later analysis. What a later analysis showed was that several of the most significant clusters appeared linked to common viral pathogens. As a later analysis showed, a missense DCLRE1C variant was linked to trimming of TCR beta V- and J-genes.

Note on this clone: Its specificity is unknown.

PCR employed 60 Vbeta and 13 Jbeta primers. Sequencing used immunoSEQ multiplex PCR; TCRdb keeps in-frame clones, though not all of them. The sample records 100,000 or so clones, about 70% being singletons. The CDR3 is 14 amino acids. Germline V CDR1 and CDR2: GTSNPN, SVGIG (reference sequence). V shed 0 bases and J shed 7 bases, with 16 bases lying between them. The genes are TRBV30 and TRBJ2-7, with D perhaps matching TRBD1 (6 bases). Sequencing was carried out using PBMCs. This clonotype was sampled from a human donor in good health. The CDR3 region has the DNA TGTGCCTGGAGTGTACGAAGACAGGTATGGGAGCAGTACTTC. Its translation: CAWSVRRQVWEQYF.